The T cell receptor beta chain under discussion was sequenced for a study of blood T cell repertoires in COVID-19. The wider study: The United States, Italy and Spain supplied acute and convalescent COVID-19 samples. From T cells, B-cell-depleted T cells, or PBMCs came the material, which was cDNA or gDNA.

Original analysis: The assay estimated nucleated cells by amplifying reference gene primers. Assay: immunoSEQ multiplex PCR; the TCRdb copy retains only in-frame clones and omits some. V, J and clone size derive from that table, while D and trimming were established from the DNA sequence. The sample lists 210,000 or so clones, just over 85% occurring once. The V gene lost 9 bases and the J gene lost 2 bases, with 14 bases spanning the gap. Germline CDR1 MNHEY, CDR2 SVGAGI. The CDR3 covers 14 residues. The V gene is TRBV6-5, the J gene TRBJ1-3; D ambiguous. Sequenced material: peripheral blood. The source is a middle-aged man with acute or convalescent COVID-19. Written as DNA, the CDR3 is TGTGCCAGTTCAACTACCCTTACTGGAAACACCATATATTTT. This gives the protein CASSTTLTGNTIYF.